This T cell receptor (beta chain) was sequenced in a study of T cells in Graves' hyperthyroidism and ophthalmopathy. Background on the study: Once the initial diagnosis was made, peripheral blood was obtained before any treatment.

The CDR3 loop spans 14 amino acids. J gave up 3 bases and V 6 bases, and 6 bases lay outside the gene matches. CDR1 and CDR2 from the germline V gene are SNHLY and FYNNEI. In its sample, this clonotype was seen many times. Its antigen remains unidentified. TCR beta CDR3 region amplification was performed from RNA transcripts. During a first-round RT-PCR of the TCR CDR3, the HTBI primer set was used. One entry per CDR3 protein, called by TCRdb with MiXCR from the multiplex PCR reads. The table lists 500,000 to 650,000 distinct CDR3 sequences, approximately 17% of them singletons, with 17% in the top ten. The diagnoses drew upon clinical symptoms, serum thyroxine and TRAb, thyroid ultrasound and orbital computed tomography. Study-level results: In blood, most of the thyroid clonotypes expanded above 0.001 were also present. Separation of ophthalmopathy from stable hyperthyroidism was achieved by a 13 V-J model.

The TCR comes from a woman between 18 and 29 years old with Graves' ophthalmopathy. The rearrangement links TRBV2 to TRBJ1-1, with 8 bases matching TRBD1. The sequencing input was blood. The CDR3 is CASRKDREDTEAFF. In DNA form, the CDR3 reads TGTGCCAGCAGGAAGGACAGGGAGGACACTGAAGCTTTCTTT.